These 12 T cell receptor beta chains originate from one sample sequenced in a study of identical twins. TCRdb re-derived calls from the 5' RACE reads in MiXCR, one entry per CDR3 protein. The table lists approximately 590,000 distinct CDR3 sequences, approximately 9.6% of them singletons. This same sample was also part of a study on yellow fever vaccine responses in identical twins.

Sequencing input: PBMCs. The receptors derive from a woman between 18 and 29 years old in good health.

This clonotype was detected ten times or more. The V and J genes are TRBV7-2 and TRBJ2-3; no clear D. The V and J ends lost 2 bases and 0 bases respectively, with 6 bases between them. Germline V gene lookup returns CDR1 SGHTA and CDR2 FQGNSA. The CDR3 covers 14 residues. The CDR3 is CASSLIPSTDTQYF. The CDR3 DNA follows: TGTGCCAGCAGCTTAATCCCTAGCACAGATACGCAGTATTTT.

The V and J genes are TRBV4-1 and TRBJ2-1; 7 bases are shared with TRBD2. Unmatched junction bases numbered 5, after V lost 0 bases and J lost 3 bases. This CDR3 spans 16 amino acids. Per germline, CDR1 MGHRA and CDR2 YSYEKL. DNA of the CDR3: TGCGCCAGCAGCCAAGATAGGTCTAGCGGCTACAATGAGCAGTTCTTC. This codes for CASSQDRSSGYNEQFF.

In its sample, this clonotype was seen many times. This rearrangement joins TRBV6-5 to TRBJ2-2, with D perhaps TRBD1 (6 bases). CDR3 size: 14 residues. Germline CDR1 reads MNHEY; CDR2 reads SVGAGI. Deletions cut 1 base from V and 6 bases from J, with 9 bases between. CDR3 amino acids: CASSYYQGPGELFF. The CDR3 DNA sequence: TGTGCCAGCAGTTACTATCAGGGGCCCGGGGAGCTGTTTTTT.

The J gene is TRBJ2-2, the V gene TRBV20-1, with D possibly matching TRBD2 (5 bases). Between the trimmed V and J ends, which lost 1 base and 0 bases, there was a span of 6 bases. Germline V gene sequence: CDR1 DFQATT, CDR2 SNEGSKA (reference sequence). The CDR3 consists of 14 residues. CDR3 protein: CSARAGSNTGELFF. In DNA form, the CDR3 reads TGCAGTGCTAGAGCGGGGTCGAACACCGGGGAGCTGTTTTTT.

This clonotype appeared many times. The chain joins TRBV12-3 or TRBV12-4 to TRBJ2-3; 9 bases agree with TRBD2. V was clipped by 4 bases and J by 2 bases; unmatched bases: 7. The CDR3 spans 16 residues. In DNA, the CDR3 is TGTGCCAGCAGTTCCAGGGCGGGGGGGCCCACAGATACGCAGTATTTT. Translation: CASSSRAGGPTDTQYF.

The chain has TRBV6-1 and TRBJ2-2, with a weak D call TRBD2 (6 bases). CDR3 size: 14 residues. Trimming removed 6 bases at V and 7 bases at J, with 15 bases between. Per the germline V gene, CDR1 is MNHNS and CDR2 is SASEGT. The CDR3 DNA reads TGTGCCAGCAGGCGGGACTGGGAGGACGGGGAGCTGTTTTTT. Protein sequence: CASRRDWEDGELFF.

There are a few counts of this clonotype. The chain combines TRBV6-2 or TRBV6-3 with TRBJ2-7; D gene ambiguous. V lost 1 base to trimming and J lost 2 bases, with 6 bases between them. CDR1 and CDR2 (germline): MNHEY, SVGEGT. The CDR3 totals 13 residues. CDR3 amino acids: CASSYYGAYEQYF. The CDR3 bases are TGTGCCAGCAGTTACTACGGTGCCTACGAGCAGTACTTC.

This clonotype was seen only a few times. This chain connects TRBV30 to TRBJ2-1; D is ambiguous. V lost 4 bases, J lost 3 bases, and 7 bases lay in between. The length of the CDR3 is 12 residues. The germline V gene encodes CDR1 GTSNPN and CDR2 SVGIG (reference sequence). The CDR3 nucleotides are TGTGCCTGGAAGGACGGCTACAATGAGCAGTTCTTC. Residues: CAWKDGYNEQFF.

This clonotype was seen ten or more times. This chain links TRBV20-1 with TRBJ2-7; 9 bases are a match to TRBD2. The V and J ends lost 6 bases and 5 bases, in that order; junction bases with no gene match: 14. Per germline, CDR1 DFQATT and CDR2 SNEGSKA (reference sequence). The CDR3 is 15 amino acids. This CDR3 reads CSANLHAGGPDEQYF. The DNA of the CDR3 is TGCAGTGCCAACTTACACGCGGGAGGGCCGGACGAGCAGTACTTC.

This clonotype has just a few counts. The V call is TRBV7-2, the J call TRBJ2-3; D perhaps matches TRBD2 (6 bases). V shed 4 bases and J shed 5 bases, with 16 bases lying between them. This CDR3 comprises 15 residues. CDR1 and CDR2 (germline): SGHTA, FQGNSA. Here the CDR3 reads CASSSPTRREDTQYF. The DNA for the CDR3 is TGTGCCAGCAGCTCTCCGACTAGACGAGAAGATACGCAGTATTTT.

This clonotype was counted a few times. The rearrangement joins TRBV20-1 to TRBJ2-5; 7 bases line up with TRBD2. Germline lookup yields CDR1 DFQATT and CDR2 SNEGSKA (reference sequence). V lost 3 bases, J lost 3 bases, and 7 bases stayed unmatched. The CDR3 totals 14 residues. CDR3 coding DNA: TGCAGTGCTAGTGGGCTAGCGGACGAAGAGACCCAGTACTTC. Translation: CSASGLADEETQYF.

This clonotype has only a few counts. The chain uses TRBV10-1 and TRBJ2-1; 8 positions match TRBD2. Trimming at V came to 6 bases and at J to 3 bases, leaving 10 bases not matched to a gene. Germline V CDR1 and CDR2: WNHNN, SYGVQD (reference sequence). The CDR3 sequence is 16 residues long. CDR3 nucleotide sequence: TGCGCCAGCAGAAACCTACTAGCGGAGATCTACAATGAGCAGTTCTTC. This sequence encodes CASRNLLAEIYNEQFF.